This passage covers 7 T cell receptor beta chains from one sample sequenced in a study of cytomegalovirus exposure and HLA in healthy donors. 13 Jbeta primers and 60 Vbeta primers were used for the PCR. Assay used: immunoSEQ multiplex PCR; TCRdb lists only in-frame clones, some missing. The table records roughly 150,000 clones, roughly 77% of them present only once. Specimen: PBMCs. The receptor source for this set is a woman aged 25 to 45 in good health and CMV-seronegative.

V usage is TRBV7-3 and J usage is TRBJ2-2; D is unresolved. This CDR3 comprises 12 residues. Germline V lookup: CDR1 SGHTA, CDR2 FQGTGA. The V end lost 5 bases, the J end lost 6 bases, and 7 bases lay between the germline ends. The chain's CDR3 is CASSTPAGELFF. Here the CDR3 DNA reads TGTGCCAGCAGCACCCCGGCCGGGGAGCTGTTTTTT.

This clone was observed a single time. The chain carries TRBV27 and TRBJ2-1, with 8 nucleotides matching TRBD1. The length of the CDR3 is 13 residues. Per germline, CDR1 MNHEY and CDR2 SMNVEV (reference sequence). Trimming cost V 5 bases and J 9 bases; bases outside gene matches: 6. The CDR3 nucleotides are TGTGCCAGCAGTCCCGGACAGGGAGGTGAGCAGTTCTTC. It codes for CASSPGQGGEQFF.

This clone occurred a few times. The chain has TRBV5-4 and TRBJ2-3; possibly TRBD1 for D (6 bases). CDR1 and CDR2 from the germline V gene are SGHNT and YYREEE (reference sequence). Trimming shortened V by 4 bases and J by 4 bases, and 22 bases separated the two germline ends. There are 17 residues in the CDR3. In DNA, the CDR3 is TGTGCCAGCAGCCTCCCATCGGGGACACCCCGGGCAGATACGCAGTATTTT. Amino acids: CASSLPSGTPRADTQYF.

The chain links TRBV28 to TRBJ1-3, with D unresolved. This CDR3 region has 15 residues. With 3 bases removed from V and 0 bases from J, the gap between germline ends came to 9 bases. In germline, CDR1 is MDHEN, CDR2 SYDVKM. In DNA, the CDR3 is TGTGCCAGCAGTTTGTTGGGCCGCTCTGGAAACACCATATATTTT. Translating it yields CASSLLGRSGNTIYF.

The chain is built from TRBV28 and TRBJ2-1; 11 bases map to TRBD2. V shed 4 bases, J shed 4 bases, and the junction held 6 bases outside the gene matches. CDR3 length equals 16 residues. Germline loops: CDR1 MDHEN, CDR2 SYDVKM. CDR3 in amino acids: CASSSPLAGGYNEQFF. In DNA, the CDR3 is TGTGCCAGCAGTTCTCCGCTAGCGGGAGGTTACAATGAGCAGTTCTTC. The variable domain in full, completed from reference TRBV28 and TRBJ2-1, reads DVKVTQSSRYLVKRTGEKVFLECVQDMDHENMFWYRQDPGLGLRLIYFSYDVKMKEKGDIPEGYSVSREKKERFSLILESASTNQTSMYLCASSSPLAGGYNEQFFGPGTRLTVL.

This sequence joins TRBV5-4 and TRBJ2-2, with D maybe TRBD2 (5 bases). The germline V and J ends were trimmed by 0 bases and 7 bases, with 10 bases remaining between them. Germline V CDR1 and CDR2: SGHNT, YYREEE (reference sequence). The CDR3 contains 14 residues. The CDR3 region is CASSLDAGIGELFF. CDR3 bases: TGTGCCAGCAGCTTGGATGCGGGCATCGGGGAGCTGTTTTTT.

J is TRBJ2-2 and V is TRBV6-4, with 9 positions matching TRBD1. The length of the CDR3 is 15 residues. V gave up 6 bases and J gave up 6 bases; unmatched junction bases: 8. The germline V gene has CDR1 MRHNA and CDR2 SNTAGT. The CDR3 loop reads CASRGQTGGSGELFF. CDR3 nucleotide sequence: TGTGCCAGCAGAGGTCAGACAGGGGGTTCCGGGGAGCTGTTTTTT.